A single sample gave rise to the 6 T cell receptor beta chains below, sequenced in a study of cytomegalovirus exposure and HLA in healthy donors. It was with 60 Vbeta and 13 Jbeta primers that the PCR ran. Profiled with immunoSEQ multiplex PCR; TCRdb holds only in-frame clones, not every one. The sample has 100,000 to 150,000 clones; 77% are singletons. Material: PBMCs. Receptor source: a middle-aged woman in good health and CMV-seropositive.

In its sample, this clone was seen a few times. The rearrangement links TRBV6-1 to TRBJ1-2, with D possibly matching TRBD1 (6 bases). The CDR3 contains 12 residues. Trimming took off 8 bases at V and 3 bases at J, with 10 bases between the two ends. Germline CDR1 reads MNHNS; CDR2 reads SASEGT. This CDR3 reads CASAGQYYGYTF. The CDR3 DNA follows: TGTGCCAGCGCCGGACAGTACTATGGCTACACCTTC.

The V and J genes are TRBV28 and TRBJ1-5, with D maybe TRBD1 (5 bases). Trimming removed 0 bases from V and 6 bases from J, with 9 bases in between. The CDR3 contains 14 residues. Germline CDR1 MDHEN, CDR2 SYDVKM. This CDR3 reads CASSLWGGSQPQHF. The CDR3 DNA reads TGTGCCAGCAGTTTATGGGGGGGGAGTCAGCCCCAGCATTTT.

The DNA for the CDR3 is TGTGCCAGCAGCCAAGAAAATATTAGCAATCAGCCCCAGCATTTT. It is translated as CASSQENISNQPQHF. The V and J genes are TRBV4-2 and TRBJ1-5; D remains ambiguous. The ends were cut back, 0 bases at V and 0 bases at J, with 6 bases in the middle. The germline gives CDR1 LGHNA, CDR2 YNFKEQ. This CDR3 comprises 15 residues.

This chain links TRBV7-2 with TRBJ2-7; D remains ambiguous. Trimming stripped 4 bases from V and 0 bases from J, with 10 bases between. The CDR3 is made up of 14 amino acids. Germline CDR1 and CDR2: SGHTA and FQGNSA. DNA for the CDR3: TGTGCCAGCAGCTCCTCCACTTCCTCCTACGAGCAGTACTTC. Its translation is CASSSSTSSYEQYF.

The J gene is TRBJ2-1, the V gene TRBV2; D unresolved. Trimming removed 5 bases at V and 4 bases at J, with 3 bases between. Germline CDR1 and CDR2: SNHLY and FYNNEI. The CDR3 extends over 11 amino acids. This CDR3 is CASSSYNEQFF. As DNA, the CDR3 is TGTGCCAGCAGTTCTTACAATGAGCAGTTCTTC. Full variable domain (outside the CDR3, taken from reference TRBV2 and TRBJ2-1): EPEVTQTPSHQVTQMGQEVILRCVPISNHLYFYWYRQILGQKVEFLVSFYNNEISEKSEIFDDQFSVERPDGSNFTLKIRSTKLEDSAMYFCASSSYNEQFFGPGTRLTVL.

The chain joins TRBV21-1 to TRBJ2-7; TRBD1 is the table's D call, not checked against the DNA. TRBV21-1 is tagged as a pseudogene. The CDR3 sequence is 11 residues long. The DNA of the CDR3 is TGTGCCAGCAGCACCCGGACAGGGAAGTACTTC. It encodes CASSTRTGKYF.